The entry below describes one T cell receptor (beta chain). The method was immunoSEQ multiplex PCR; TCRdb's version includes in-frame clones alone and lacks a portion of them. This table holds 55,000 to 65,000 clones, 75% to 95% found once. V was clipped by 8 bases and J by 2 bases; unmatched bases: 5. Germline lookup yields CDR1 LNHDA and CDR2 SQIVND (reference sequence). The CDR3 covers 15 residues. The data were taken from a study of cytomegalovirus exposure and HLA in healthy donors. Sequenced sample: PBMCs. This sequence was found in a man in his late teens or twenties in good health and CMV-seronegative. The chain couples TRBV19 to TRBJ2-3, with 12 bases that match TRBD2. The CDR3 region has the DNA TGTGCCAGTTCGCTAGCGGGAGGGCCCACAGATACGCAGTATTTT. This gives the protein CASSLAGGPTDTQYF.